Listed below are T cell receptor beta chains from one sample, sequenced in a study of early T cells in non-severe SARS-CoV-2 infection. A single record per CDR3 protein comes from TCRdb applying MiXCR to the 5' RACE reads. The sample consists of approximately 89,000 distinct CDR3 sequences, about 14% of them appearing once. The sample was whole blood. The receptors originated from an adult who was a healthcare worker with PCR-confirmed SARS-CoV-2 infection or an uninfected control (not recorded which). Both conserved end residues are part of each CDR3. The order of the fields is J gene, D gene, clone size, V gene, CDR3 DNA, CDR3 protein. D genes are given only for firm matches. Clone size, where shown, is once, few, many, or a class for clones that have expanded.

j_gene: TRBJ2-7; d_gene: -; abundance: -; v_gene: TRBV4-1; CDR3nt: TGCGCCAGCAGCCAAGACTTGGGGGGAAGGTCCTACGAGCAGTACTTC; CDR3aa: CASSQDLGGRSYEQYF
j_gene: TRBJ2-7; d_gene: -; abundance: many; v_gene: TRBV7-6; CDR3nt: TGTGCCAGCGGACTAGGGACACGCTCCTACGAGCAGTACTTC; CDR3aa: CASGLGTRSYEQYF
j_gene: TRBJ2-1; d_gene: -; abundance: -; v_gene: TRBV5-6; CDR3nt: TGTGCCAGCAGCTTGGTTCTCAATGAGCAGTTCTTC; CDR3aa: CASSLVLNEQFF
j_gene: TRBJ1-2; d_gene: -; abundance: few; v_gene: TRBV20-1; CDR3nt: TGCAGTGCTGTTCCGGGGAGCTATGGCTACACCTTC; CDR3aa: CSAVPGSYGYTF
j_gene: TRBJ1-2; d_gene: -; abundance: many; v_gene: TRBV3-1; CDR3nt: TGTGCCAGCAGCAGATTCGCGGGGACTCGGAGTGGTTCTAACTATGGCTACACCTTC; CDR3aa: CASSRFAGTRSGSNYGYTF
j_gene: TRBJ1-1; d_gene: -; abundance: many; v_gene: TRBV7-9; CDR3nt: TGTGCCAGCAGCTTAGCGGAGGACTTCAGGGGAGCTGAAGCTTTCTTT; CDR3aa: CASSLAEDFRGAEAFF
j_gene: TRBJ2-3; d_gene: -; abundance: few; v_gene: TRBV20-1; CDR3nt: TGCAGCCCTCTGGGGCGGGACGGGCCAGATACGCAGTATTTT; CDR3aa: CSPLGRDGPDTQYF
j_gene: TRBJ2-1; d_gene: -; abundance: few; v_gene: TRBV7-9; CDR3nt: TGTGCCAGCAGCTCTTCCGGGATTCTAGCCTACAATGAGCAGTTCTTC; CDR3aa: CASSSSGILAYNEQFF
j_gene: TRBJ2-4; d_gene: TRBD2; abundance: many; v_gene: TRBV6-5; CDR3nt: TGTGCCAGCAGCCTCGGACTAGCGGGAGGCCAAAACATTCAGTACTTC; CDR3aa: CASSLGLAGGQNIQYF
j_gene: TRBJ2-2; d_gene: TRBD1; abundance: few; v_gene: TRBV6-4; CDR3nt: TGTGCCAGCAGTGACTCGGACAGGGCCAGCGGGGAGCTGTTTTTT; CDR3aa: CASSDSDRASGELFF
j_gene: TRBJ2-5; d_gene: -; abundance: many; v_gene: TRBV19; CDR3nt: TGTGCCAGTAGTATCTACAGGGGAGGACAAGAGACCCAGTACTTC; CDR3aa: CASSIYRGGQETQYF
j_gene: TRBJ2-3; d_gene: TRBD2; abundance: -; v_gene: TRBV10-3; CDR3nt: TGTGCCATCAGCGATACTAGCGGTCCCTGGGGGATGACAGATACGCAGTATTTT; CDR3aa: CAISDTSGPWGMTDTQYF
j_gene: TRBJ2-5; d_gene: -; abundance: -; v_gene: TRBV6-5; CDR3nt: TGTGCTCCCCGCCGGGTCGAAGAGACCCAGTACTTC; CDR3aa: CAPRRVEETQYF
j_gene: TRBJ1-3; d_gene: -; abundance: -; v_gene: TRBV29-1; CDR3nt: TGCAGCGTTGGTCTACAGAACTCTGGAAACACCATATATTTT; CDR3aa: CSVGLQNSGNTIYF
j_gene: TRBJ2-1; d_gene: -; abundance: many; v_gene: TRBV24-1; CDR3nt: TGTGCCACCAGGGGTGGGTACAATGAGCAGTTCTTC; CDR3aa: CATRGGYNEQFF
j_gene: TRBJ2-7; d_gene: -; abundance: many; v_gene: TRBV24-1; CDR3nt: TGTGCCACCAGCAAGGCAGGACAGCGGGCTGAGCAGTACTTC; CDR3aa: CATSKAGQRAEQYF
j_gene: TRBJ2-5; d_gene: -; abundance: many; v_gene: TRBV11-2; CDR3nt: TGTGCCAGCAGCCCCAGGGGCGCCGGGGAGACCCAGTACTTC; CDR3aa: CASSPRGAGETQYF
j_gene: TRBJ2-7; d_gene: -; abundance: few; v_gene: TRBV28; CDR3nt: TGTGCCAGCAGCGGGGTGGCCTACGAGCAGTACTTC; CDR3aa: CASSGVAYEQYF
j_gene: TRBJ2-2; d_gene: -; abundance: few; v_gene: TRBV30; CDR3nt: TGTGCCTGGAGTGTCCTGGGGGGTTGGCGGGGAAACACCGGGGAGCTGTTTTTT; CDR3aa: CAWSVLGGWRGNTGELFF
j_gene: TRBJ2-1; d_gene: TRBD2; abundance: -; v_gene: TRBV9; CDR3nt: TGTGCCAGCAGCGGCAGCGGGACTTCCTACAATGAGCAGTTCTTC; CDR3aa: CASSGSGTSYNEQFF
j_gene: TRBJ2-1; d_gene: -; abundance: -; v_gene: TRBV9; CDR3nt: TGTGCCAGCAGCGTAGATCCGGGGAACTACAATGAGCAGTTCTTC; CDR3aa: CASSVDPGNYNEQFF
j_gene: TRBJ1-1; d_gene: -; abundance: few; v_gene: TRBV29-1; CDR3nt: TGCACCACTAAGGGGATGGGCACTGAAGCTTTCTTT; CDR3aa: CTTKGMGTEAFF
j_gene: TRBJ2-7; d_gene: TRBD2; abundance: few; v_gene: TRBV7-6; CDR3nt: TGTGCCAGCAGCCCGTTCGGGACTAGCTACGAGCAGTACTTC; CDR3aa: CASSPFGTSYEQYF
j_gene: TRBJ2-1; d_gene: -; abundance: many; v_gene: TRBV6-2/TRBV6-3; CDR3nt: TGTGCCAGCAGTGAAAGCGTGCTACGCGATGAGCAGTTCTTC; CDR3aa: CASSESVLRDEQFF
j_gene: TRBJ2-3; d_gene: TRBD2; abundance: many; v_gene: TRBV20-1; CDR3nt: TGCAGTGCTAGACTAGCGGGAACAGATACGCAGTATTTT; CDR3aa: CSARLAGTDTQYF
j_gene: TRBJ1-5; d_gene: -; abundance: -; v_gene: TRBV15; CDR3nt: TGTGCCACCAGCGCGGGGAGGACGGCGGAGCCCCAGCATTTT; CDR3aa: CATSAGRTAEPQHF
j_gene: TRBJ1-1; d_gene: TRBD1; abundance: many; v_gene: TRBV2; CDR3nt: TGTGCCAGCAGTGAATTGACAGGGAGCTACACTGAAGCTTTCTTT; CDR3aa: CASSELTGSYTEAFF
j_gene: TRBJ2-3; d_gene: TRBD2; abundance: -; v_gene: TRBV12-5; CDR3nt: TGTGCTAGTGGTTCGGGACTAGCGCGGGCAGATACGCAGTATTTT; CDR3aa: CASGSGLARADTQYF
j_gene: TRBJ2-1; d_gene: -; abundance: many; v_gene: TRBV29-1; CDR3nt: TGCAGCGCCTCTACCGGAGGAGTTGAGCAGTTCTTC; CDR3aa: CSASTGGVEQFF
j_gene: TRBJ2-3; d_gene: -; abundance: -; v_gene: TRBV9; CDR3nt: TGTGCCAGCAGCTATGGACGGGCGGGGAGCACAGATACGCAGTATTTT; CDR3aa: CASSYGRAGSTDTQYF
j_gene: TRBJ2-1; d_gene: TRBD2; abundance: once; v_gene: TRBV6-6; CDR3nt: TGTGCCAGCGGACGGGGACTAGCGGTGTACAATGAGCAGTTCTTC; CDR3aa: CASGRGLAVYNEQFF
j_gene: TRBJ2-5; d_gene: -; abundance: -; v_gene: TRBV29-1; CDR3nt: TGCAGCGTTGCGAGGCAACAAGAGACCCAGTACTTC; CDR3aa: CSVARQQETQYF
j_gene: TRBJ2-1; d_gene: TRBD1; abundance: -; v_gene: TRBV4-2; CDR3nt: TGTGCCAGCAGCCTAAGACAGGGGGGTCATGAGCAGTTCTTC; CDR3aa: CASSLRQGGHEQFF
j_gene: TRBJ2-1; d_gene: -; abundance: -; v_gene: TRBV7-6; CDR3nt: TGTGCCAGCAGCCCTGGTCCTTACAATGAGCAGTTCTTC; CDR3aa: CASSPGPYNEQFF
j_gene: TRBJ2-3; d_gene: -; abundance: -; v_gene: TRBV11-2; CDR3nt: TGTGCCAGCAGCCCCGGCCGGGGTTTGGTACAGTATTTT; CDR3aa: CASSPGRGLVQYF
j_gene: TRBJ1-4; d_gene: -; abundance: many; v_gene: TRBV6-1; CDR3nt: TGTGCCAGCAGTAGCAGGGAGGGTGAAAAACTGTTTTTT; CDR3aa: CASSSREGEKLFF
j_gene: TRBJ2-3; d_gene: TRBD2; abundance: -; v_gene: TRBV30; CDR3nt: TGTGCCTGGAGTGTACCATCCGGGAGGGAAGGGGGCACAGATACGCAGTATTTT; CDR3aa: CAWSVPSGREGGTDTQYF
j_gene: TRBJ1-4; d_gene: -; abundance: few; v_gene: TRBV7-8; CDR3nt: TGTGCCTGTTCCGGGACGGTCGGCCCGTTGTCTATACTGTTTTTT; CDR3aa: CACSGTVGPLSILFF
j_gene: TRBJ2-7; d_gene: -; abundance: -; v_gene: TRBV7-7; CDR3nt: TGTGCTAGCAGCCTACAAGCGGATTACGAGCAGTACTTC; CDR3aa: CASSLQADYEQYF
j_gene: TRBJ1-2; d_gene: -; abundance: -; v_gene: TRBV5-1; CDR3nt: TGCACCAGCAGCTACGACGGAGCTAACTATGGCTACACCTTC; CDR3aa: CTSSYDGANYGYTF